This entry features one T cell receptor beta chain sequence. The antigen is not known. This specimen comes from a study of shared clonotypes between healthy human individuals. Across the whole study: With ages of 18 to 49, the donors were two women and a few men. Study observations and caveats: What limited the represented genetic and exposure-history diversity was the small number of donors.

This CDR3 has 12 residues. In germline, CDR1 is LNHDA, CDR2 SQIVND (reference sequence). Trimming took 5 bases from V and 4 from J, leaving 8 bases between them. In the sorted-subset replicate PCRs, approximately 200 ng DNA, 25,000 to 35,000 T cell genomes, was used. Sequencing used immunoSEQ multiplex PCR; TCRdb keeps in-frame clones, though not all of them. The sample has some 690,000 clones, roughly 87% seen once. Sequenced: memory CD8+ T cells from PBMCs. Subset denoted: CD45RO+ cells pooled with CCR7-negative TemRA cells. This receptor was identified in a man aged 18-30 years in good health. Some clones in this sample may be carry-over from other donors' samples. This chain joins TRBV19 and TRBJ1-1; D might be TRBD1 (6 bases). CDR3 protein: CASSWGATEAFF. CDR3 nucleotides: TGTGCCAGTAGTTGGGGGGCCACTGAAGCTTTCTTT.